This entry lists 23 T cell receptor beta chains sequenced from one sample in a study of T cells in narcolepsy. Clones were read by immunoSEQ multiplex PCR, and TCRdb kept only the in-frame ones, dropping some. The sample holds roughly 35,000 clones; approximately 85% are singletons and the top ten take roughly 1.6%. Sequenced material: CD45RA- memory CD4+ T cells from PBMCs. These receptors all come from a human donor with narcolepsy.

This clone was seen a few times. This rearrangement joins TRBV4-2 to TRBJ1-2; D is ambiguous. Germline-derived CDR1 and CDR2 are LGHNA and YNFKEQ. V lost 0 bases, J lost 9 bases, and 14 bases lay in between. This CDR3 is 14 amino acids long. The CDR3 DNA sequence: TGTGCCAGCAGCCAAGATCAAGGCAGTTCTAGCTACACCTTC. It yields the protein CASSQDQGSSSYTF.

The J gene is TRBJ2-1, the V gene TRBV6-5; D might be TRBD2 (5 bases). V lost 8 bases and J 0 bases, leaving 11 bases between the germline ends. Germline V gene data show CDR1 as MNHEY and CDR2 as SVGAGI. The CDR3 has 14 amino acids. The chain's CDR3 is CASGGLYSYNEQFF. The DNA for the CDR3 is TGTGCCAGCGGCGGACTGTACTCCTACAATGAGCAGTTCTTC.

The rearrangement joins TRBV2 to TRBJ1-2; possibly TRBD1 for D (5 bases). V lost 0 bases and J 4 bases, leaving 9 bases between the germline ends. The CDR3 length is 14 residues. Germline assignment: CDR1 SNHLY and CDR2 FYNNEI. The CDR3 region is CASSEARRAYGYTF. Written as DNA, the CDR3 is TGTGCCAGCAGTGAAGCGCGCAGGGCCTATGGCTACACCTTC.

The rearrangement links TRBV7-2 to TRBJ2-1; possible D gene TRBD1, 6 bases. The CDR3 extends over 13 amino acids. Germline values: CDR1 SGHTA, CDR2 FQGNSA. Trimming removed 6 bases at V and 8 bases at J, with 14 bases between. CDR3 residues: CASRPNRADEQFF. The CDR3 DNA follows: TGTGCCAGCAGACCCAACAGGGCCGATGAGCAGTTCTTC.

This clone was seen just once. This sequence joins TRBV9 and TRBJ2-3; no reliable D call. CDR3 length: 14 amino acids. Germline values: CDR1 SGDLS, CDR2 YYNGEE. Deletions cut 0 bases from V and 6 bases from J, with 11 bases between. DNA of the CDR3: TGTGCCAGCAGCGTAGCTCCTGAGCAGGATACGCAGTATTTT. Translated, it gives CASSVAPEQDTQYF.

This clone was seen a single time. The J gene is TRBJ1-5, the V gene TRBV19; D is unresolved. The CDR3 sequence is 12 residues long. The ends were cut back, 0 bases at V and 7 bases at J, with 4 bases in the middle. Germline assignment: CDR1 LNHDA and CDR2 SQIVND (reference sequence). CDR3 in DNA: TGTGCCAGTAGTATAGATCGCCAGCCCCAGCATTTT. The encoded protein is CASSIDRQPQHF.

This chain connects TRBV4-3 to TRBJ2-3; 8 bases are shared with TRBD2. J was trimmed by 10 bases and V by 4 bases; bases with no gene match: 7. CDR3 length: 13 residues. Germline-derived CDR1 and CDR2 are LGHNA and YSLEER. CDR3 loop: CASSRDSGVAQYF. CDR3 in DNA: TGCGCCAGCAGCCGAGATAGCGGGGTGGCGCAGTATTTT.

V is TRBV5-4 and J is TRBJ2-5, with D hard to call. The J call may be incorrect, as the DNA end agrees better with TRBJ2-7. This CDR3 comprises 15 residues. From germline, CDR1 is SGHNT and CDR2 YYREEE (reference sequence). As DNA, the CDR3 is TGTGCCAGCAGCACCCCTCGCGGCAGCTCCTACGAGCAGTACTTC. As protein: CASSTPRGSSYEQYF.

J is TRBJ1-2 and V is TRBV7-2; D call uncertain. The CDR3 spans 14 residues. CDR1 is SGHTA, CDR2 FQGNSA, per germline. The V end lost 0 bases, the J end lost 7 bases, and 12 bases lay between the germline ends. CDR3 residues: CASSLAQLASGYTF. The CDR3 bases are TGTGCCAGCAGCTTAGCCCAGTTAGCTAGTGGCTACACCTTC.

This clone was seen a handful of times. This chain uses TRBV4-3 with TRBJ1-4, with unresolved D. Germline V gene data show CDR1 as LGHNA and CDR2 as YSLEER. The CDR3 loop spans 15 amino acids. Trimming shortened V by 3 bases and J by 3 bases, and 11 bases separated the two germline ends. The CDR3: CASSQEIFPNEKLFF. The CDR3 nucleotides are TGCGCCAGCAGCCAGGAGATCTTCCCTAATGAAAAACTGTTTTTT.

This clone was recorded once. The chain carries TRBV19 and TRBJ2-5, with 8 bases matching TRBD2. Germline-derived CDR1 and CDR2 are LNHDA and SQIVND (reference sequence). The CDR3 covers 15 residues. Trimming took 3 bases from V and 2 from J; bases not matched to a gene: 5. The CDR3 DNA reads TGTGCCAGTAGTATCCCCCGGGGGGGACAAGAGACCCAGTACTTC. This encodes CASSIPRGGQETQYF. The full variable domain, in which reference TRBV19 and TRBJ2-5 provide the parts outside the CDR3, is DGGITQSPKYLFRKEGQNVTLSCEQNLNHDAMYWYRQDPGQGLRLIYYSQIVNDFQKGDIAEGYSVSREKKESFPLTVTSAQKNPTAFYLCASSIPRGGQETQYFGPGTRLLVL.

The chain joins TRBV5-1 to TRBJ2-5; 8 bases map to TRBD2. Germline V CDR1 and CDR2: SGHRS, YFSETQ. The V gene end was trimmed by 1 base and the J gene end by 4 bases; junction bases not matched to a gene: 6. The CDR3 spans 15 residues. This CDR3 reads CASSLSPSGGETQYF. CDR3 bases: TGCGCCAGCAGCTTGTCACCGAGCGGGGGAGAGACCCAGTACTTC. The entire variable domain, with the rest obtained from reference TRBV5-1 and TRBJ2-5, is as follows: KAGVTQTPRYLIKTRGQQVTLSCSPISGHRSVSWYQQTPGQGLQFLFEYFSETQRNKGNFPGRFSGRQFSNSRSEMNVSTLELGDSALYLCASSLSPSGGETQYFGPGTRLLVL.

The gene calls are TRBV10-1 and TRBJ2-2; 7 nucleotides agree with TRBD2. This CDR3 spans 15 amino acids. Germline loops: CDR1 WNHNN, CDR2 SYGVQD (reference sequence). Trimming removed 3 bases from V and 5 bases from J; junction bases left unmatched: 6. CDR3 DNA: TGCGCCAGCAGTGAATTGCGCGGGGGAACCGGGGAGCTGTTTTTT. Translating gives CASSELRGGTGELFF.

V and J are TRBV7-2 and TRBJ1-6; D gene ambiguous. V dropped 2 bases and J dropped 0 bases, with 8 bases sitting between them. CDR3 length: 16 residues. CDR1 and CDR2 (germline): SGHTA, FQGNSA. CDR3 residues: CASSLMWSSYNSPLHF. The CDR3 coding sequence is TGTGCCAGCAGCTTAATGTGGAGCTCCTATAATTCACCCCTCCACTTT.

J is TRBJ2-7 and V is TRBV15; D call uncertain. The CDR3 contains 14 residues. Germline loops: CDR1 LNHNV, CDR2 YYDKDF (reference sequence). Trimming removed 0 bases at V and 5 bases at J, with 11 bases between. For the CDR3, the DNA is TGTGCCACCAGCAGAGACGGTATCGGAAACGAGCAGTACTTC. The encoded protein is CATSRDGIGNEQYF.

This clone has only one observation. V and J are TRBV7-9 and TRBJ2-1; TRBD2 matches at 11 bases. This CDR3 contains 16 residues. The J segment lost 9 bases and the V segment lost 3 bases, leaving 10 bases of the junction unmatched. Germline V gene data show CDR1 as SEHNR and CDR2 as FQNEAQ (reference sequence). The CDR3 region is CASSFRELAGGGEQFF. CDR3 sequence (DNA): TGTGCCAGCAGCTTCAGGGAGCTAGCGGGGGGAGGTGAGCAGTTCTTC.

The V call is TRBV27, the J call TRBJ2-7; D unresolved. V lost 6 bases and J lost 5, with 14 bases in between. The CDR3 is 13 amino acids. CDR1 and CDR2 from the germline V gene are MNHEY and SMNVEV (reference sequence). DNA of the CDR3: TGTGCCAGCAGGCGGTGGGGTGGGAACGAGCAGTACTTC. Amino acids: CASRRWGGNEQYF.

V is TRBV29-1 and J is TRBJ2-1; D may be TRBD2 (5 bases). With 7 bases removed from V and 0 bases from J, the gap between germline ends came to 13 bases. The CDR3 is 14 residues long. Germline loops: CDR1 SQVTM, CDR2 ANQGSEA. The CDR3 DNA is TGCAGCGCCCTGACTGGGAGCTCCTACAATGAGCAGTTCTTC. Translating gives CSALTGSSYNEQFF.

This chain joins TRBV30 and TRBJ1-2; 7 bases fit TRBD1. There are 13 residues in the CDR3. Germline assignment: CDR1 GTSNPN and CDR2 SVGIG (reference sequence). J was trimmed by 8 bases and V by 2 bases; bases with no gene match: 8. The DNA of the CDR3 is TGTGCCTGGAGTCCTCTACAGGGGAAGGGCTACACCTTC. Its protein product is CAWSPLQGKGYTF. Using reference TRBV30 and TRBJ1-2 for the parts outside the CDR3, the full variable domain is SQTIHQWPATLVQPVGSPLSLECTVEGTSNPNLYWYRQAAGRGLQLLFYSVGIGQISSEVPQNLSASRPQDRQFILSSKKLLLSDSGFYLCAWSPLQGKGYTFGSGTRLTVV.

The chain is built from TRBV30 and TRBJ2-5; TRBD2 might be the D (5 bases). Germline loops: CDR1 GTSNPN, CDR2 SVGIG (reference sequence). CDR3 length: 12 residues. The ends were cut back, 7 bases at V and 3 bases at J, with 12 bases in the middle. Written as DNA, the CDR3 is TGTGCCTCGCGGCGAGGGAAAGAGACCCAGTACTTC. It codes for CASRRGKETQYF.

The CDR3 here is CASSSTSGGFEETQYF. The CDR3 bases are TGTGCCAGCAGCTCGACTAGCGGGGGTTTCGAAGAGACCCAGTACTTC. The chain uses TRBV7-9 and TRBJ2-5, with 12 bases lining up with TRBD2. Germline lookup yields CDR1 SEHNR and CDR2 FQNEAQ (reference sequence). J was trimmed by 3 bases and V by 4 bases; bases with no gene match: 6. This CDR3 is 16 amino acids long.

The rearrangement links TRBV30 to TRBJ1-6; perhaps TRBD1 as D (5 bases). The CDR3 extends over 17 amino acids. V was shortened by 3 bases and J by 0 bases, with 15 bases between the two germline ends. Germline V gene lookup returns CDR1 GTSNPN and CDR2 SVGIG (reference sequence). Here the CDR3 reads CAWRRRAGSSYNSPLHF. CDR3 DNA sequence: TGTGCCTGGAGACGTCGGGCAGGGTCCTCCTATAATTCACCCCTCCACTTT.

This chain connects TRBV11-2 to TRBJ1-2, with TRBD1 matching over 8 bases. In germline, CDR1 is SGHAT, CDR2 FQNNGV. This CDR3 spans 15 amino acids. Trimming at V came to 3 bases and at J to 2 bases, leaving 5 bases not matched to a gene. The CDR3 DNA is TGTGCCAGCAGCTTCGGACAGGGTTTCAACTATGGCTACACCTTC. Translation gives CASSFGQGFNYGYTF.